The 22 T cell receptor beta chains presented below share a single source sample, sequenced in a study of CD8 T cells in ankylosing spondylitis. TCRdb used MiXCR to reprocess the 5' RACE reads, holding one entry per CDR3 protein. The table records around 31,000 distinct CDR3 sequences, about 31% of them present only once. The sample comprised synovial fluid, either unsorted or a sorted T cell fraction (not recorded which). The receptors stem from a male donor with ankylosing spondylitis.

There are many counts of this clonotype. The rearrangement joins TRBV20-1 to TRBJ2-1; D perhaps matches TRBD2 (5 bases). The germline CDR1 and CDR2 sequences are DFQATT and SNEGSKA (reference sequence). V shed 5 bases and J shed 8 bases, with 13 bases lying between them. This CDR3 comprises 12 residues. The CDR3 region is CSAEDFGDEQFF. The CDR3 bases are TGCAGTGCTGAGGACTTCGGGGATGAGCAGTTCTTC.

The chain uses TRBV27 and TRBJ2-4; no firm D call. Germline CDR1 reads MNHEY; CDR2 reads SMNVEV (reference sequence). Trimming stripped 0 bases from V and 0 bases from J, with 9 bases between. The CDR3 runs to 16 residues. The CDR3 DNA is TGTGCCAGCAGTTTATCGTGGTCTGGAGCCAAAAACATTCAGTACTTC. Protein sequence: CASSLSWSGAKNIQYF.

This clonotype has at least ten counts. This chain connects TRBV27 to TRBJ2-1; D not certain. CDR3 length: 13 amino acids. Germline lookup yields CDR1 MNHEY and CDR2 SMNVEV (reference sequence). Deletions cut 5 bases from V and 0 bases from J, with 5 bases between. The CDR3 is CASSLSSYNEQFF. The DNA of the CDR3 is TGTGCCAGCAGTCTCAGCTCCTACAATGAGCAGTTCTTC.

This chain connects TRBV30 to TRBJ1-1; D gene ambiguous. There are 13 residues in the CDR3. Between the trimmed V and J ends, which lost 0 bases and 1 base, there was a span of 6 bases. Germline V gene sequence: CDR1 GTSNPN, CDR2 SVGIG (reference sequence). CDR3 DNA sequence: TGTGCCTGGAGTGTGGGGAAGAACACTGAAGCTTTCTTT. Residues: CAWSVGKNTEAFF.

The chain combines TRBV2 with TRBJ2-5, with D unclear. This CDR3 is 13 amino acids long. The germline V gene encodes CDR1 SNHLY and CDR2 FYNNEI. The ends were cut back, 4 bases at V and 4 bases at J, with 10 bases in the middle. The DNA for the CDR3 is TGTGCCAGCAGTGGGGTACCAGCAGAGACCCAGTACTTC. Protein sequence: CASSGVPAETQYF.

This clonotype was recorded at least ten times. The chain recombines TRBV13 with TRBJ1-2, with a possible D match to TRBD1 (6 bases). This CDR3 is built from 15 residues. Deletions cut 1 base from V and 3 bases from J, with 12 bases between. From germline, CDR1 is PRHDT and CDR2 FYEKMQ (reference sequence). CDR3 protein: CASSLEGGDDYGYTF. For the CDR3, the DNA is TGTGCCAGCAGCTTAGAGGGGGGAGACGACTATGGCTACACCTTC.

The chain is built from TRBV6-2 or TRBV6-3 and TRBJ2-7, with 9 bases lining up with TRBD1. The germline V gene has CDR1 MNHEY and CDR2 SVGEGT. With 4 bases clipped from V and 12 bases from J, the junction kept 1 base outside the gene matches. The CDR3 length is 10 residues. CDR3 sequence reads: CASSWDRVYF. CDR3 coding DNA: TGTGCCAGCAGTTGGGACAGGGTGTACTTC.

The table lists this clonotype with a few counts. The chain carries TRBV7-6 and TRBJ1-1; the match to TRBD1 covers 7 bases. The ends lost 5 bases at V and 1 base at J; junction bases unmatched: 7. The CDR3 is 15 residues long. From germline, CDR1 is SGHVS and CDR2 FNYEAQ. For the CDR3, the DNA is TGTGCCAGCAGCCCCCAACAGGGGACGAACACTGAAGCTTTCTTT. It is translated as CASSPQQGTNTEAFF.

J is TRBJ2-1 and V is TRBV7-8; D might be TRBD2 (5 bases). The CDR3 consists of 18 residues. V lost 4 bases to trimming and J lost 2 bases, with 21 bases between them. In germline, CDR1 is SGHVS, CDR2 FQNEAQ. CDR3 DNA sequence: TGTGCCAGCAGCTCCCAAGGAGGCCGAACCGTAACCTACAATGAGCAGTTCTTC. Translation: CASSSQGGRTVTYNEQFF.

The CDR3 loop is CASSYGTGEHGYTF. The CDR3, as DNA: TGCGCCAGCAGCTACGGGACAGGGGAACATGGCTACACCTTC. The chain is built from TRBV5-1 and TRBJ1-2; 10 positions match TRBD1. The CDR3 spans 14 residues. V shed 3 bases, J shed 6 bases, and the junction held 5 bases outside the gene matches. Germline-derived CDR1 and CDR2 are SGHRS and YFSETQ.

The V gene is TRBV5-5, the J gene TRBJ2-1; D is unclear. V was shortened by 2 bases and J by 10 bases, with 13 bases between the two germline ends. Germline CDR1 SGHKS, CDR2 YYEKEE (reference sequence). The CDR3 runs 13 residues. CDR3 DNA: TGTGCCAGCAGCTTTCCTTCACGGCGGGAGCAGTTCTTC. This gives the protein CASSFPSRREQFF.

The gene calls are TRBV14 and TRBJ1-2, with a tentative D call TRBD1 (5 bases). The CDR3 is 13 residues long. Trimming cost V 1 base and J 6 bases, with 9 bases left between them. The germline V gene has CDR1 SGHDN and CDR2 FVKESK. This chain's CDR3 is CASSQVGGDGYTF. The CDR3 DNA is TGTGCCAGCAGCCAAGTTGGGGGAGATGGCTACACCTTC.

The V gene is TRBV4-1, the J gene TRBJ1-1; no reliable D call. The germline V and J ends were trimmed by 1 base and 2 bases, with 11 bases remaining between them. This CDR3 region has 15 residues. Germline CDR1 MGHRA, CDR2 YSYEKL. The CDR3 DNA is TGCGCCAGCAGCCAAGGGGTATGGGAAAACACTGAAGCTTTCTTT. It encodes CASSQGVWENTEAFF.

This clonotype has only a few counts. The chain recombines TRBV19 with TRBJ1-1, with D perhaps matching TRBD1 (5 bases). Germline-derived CDR1 and CDR2 are LNHDA and SQIVND (reference sequence). V was cut by 0 bases and J by 2 bases, with 10 bases left in between. The CDR3 loop spans 15 amino acids. CDR3 residues: CASSIDWGPNTEAFF. DNA for the CDR3: TGTGCCAGTAGTATAGACTGGGGACCAAACACTGAAGCTTTCTTT.

The V gene is TRBV27, the J gene TRBJ2-5; 15 bases match TRBD2. V lost 6 bases and J lost 5; bases outside the gene matches: 7. This CDR3 has 16 residues. Germline V gives CDR1 MNHEY, CDR2 SMNVEV (reference sequence). CDR3 DNA: TGTGCCAGCAGCCTAGGGACTAGCGGGAGGAGGGAGACCCAGTACTTC. It specifies CASSLGTSGRRETQYF.

This clonotype was recorded a few times. The chain carries TRBV7-8 and TRBJ1-2; a weak D match, TRBD1 (5 bases). Trimming removed 5 bases at V and 4 bases at J, with 20 bases between. The CDR3 runs 16 residues. Germline CDR1 and CDR2: SGHVS and FQNEAQ. The CDR3 spells CASSPGFPGLPYGYTF. In DNA form, the CDR3 reads TGTGCCAGCAGCCCTGGGTTTCCGGGGCTCCCCTATGGCTACACCTTC.

This clonotype was found a few times. J is TRBJ2-2 and V is TRBV27; D gene ambiguous. The germline V and J ends were trimmed by 6 bases and 6 bases, with 14 bases remaining between them. The germline V gene encodes CDR1 MNHEY and CDR2 SMNVEV (reference sequence). CDR3 length: 14 residues. CDR3 sequence (DNA): TGTGCCAGCAGATCGCACGGCTACGCCGGGGAGCTGTTTTTT. This gives the protein CASRSHGYAGELFF.

This sequence joins TRBV21-1 and TRBJ2-7; no DNA check was done on the table's D call, TRBD1. TRBV21-1 is listed as a pseudogene. This CDR3 region has 14 residues. The CDR3 reads CASSDRDRAYEQYV. The CDR3 DNA reads TGTGCCAGCAGCGACCGGGACAGGGCGTACGAGCAGTACGTC.

The chain is built from TRBV19 and TRBJ2-1; the D is unclear. V lost 6 bases to trimming and J lost 1 base, with 13 bases between them. Per the germline V gene, CDR1 is LNHDA and CDR2 is SQIVND (reference sequence). This CDR3 is 15 amino acids long. The chain's CDR3 is CASSVEIGSYNEQFF. The CDR3 DNA follows: TGTGCCAGTAGCGTTGAGATTGGGTCCTACAATGAGCAGTTCTTC.

This rearrangement joins TRBV27 to TRBJ1-2; a weak D match, TRBD1 (5 bases). The CDR3 totals 13 residues. V was clipped by 5 bases and J by 5 bases, with 12 bases between them. In germline, CDR1 is MNHEY, CDR2 SMNVEV (reference sequence). In DNA form, the CDR3 reads TGTGCCAGCAGTGGTACAGCAGGGTATGGCTACACCTTC. Residues: CASSGTAGYGYTF.

V is TRBV5-4 and J is TRBJ2-2, with a weak D call TRBD2 (6 bases). The V end lost 4 bases, the J end lost 7 bases, and 17 bases lay between the germline ends. Germline-derived CDR1 and CDR2 are SGHNT and YYREEE (reference sequence). The CDR3 contains 15 residues. The CDR3 reads CASSPPGEGRGELFF. CDR3 sequence (DNA): TGTGCCAGCAGCCCCCCGGGGGAAGGTCGCGGGGAGCTGTTTTTT.

The gene calls are TRBV5-4 and TRBJ1-2; D perhaps matches TRBD1 (5 bases). The CDR3 covers 15 residues. Germline CDR1 is SGHNT and CDR2 is YYREEE (reference sequence). V lost 4 bases and J lost 2, with 15 bases in between. CDR3 bases: TGTGCCAGCAGCCCTGGGAGGGACTCCAACTATGGCTACACCTTC. Translated, it gives CASSPGRDSNYGYTF.